This T cell receptor (beta chain) is drawn from a study of identical twins. TCRdb fed the 5' RACE reads into MiXCR, producing one record per CDR3 protein. This sample has around 340,000 distinct CDR3 sequences, with 9% to 15% found just once. This clonotype has more than one count but fewer than ten. Its antigen is currently unknown. The germline V gene has CDR1 MGHRA and CDR2 YSYEKL. V was pared by 1 base and J by 8 bases, with 9 bases between. This CDR3 contains 13 residues. Study conclusions and caveats: It was cross-sectional statistical analysis, not following the same donors, that the conclusions relied on. Out-of-frame sharing of TCR alpha in monozygotic twins was underestimated by models.

These same records also appear under a second study, on yellow fever vaccine responses in identical twins.

V gene TRBV4-1 combines with J gene TRBJ2-1; D tentatively reads TRBD1 or TRBD2 (5 bases each). This clonotype was sampled from a woman aged 18-29 years in good health. Sequences were obtained from CD8+ T cells sorted from blood. The CDR3 nucleotides read TGCGCCAGCAGCCAAGGAGGGGTGGATGAGCAGTTCTTC. Translation gives CASSQGGVDEQFF.